A selection of T cell receptor beta chains follows, all from one sample in a study of Graves' ophthalmopathy and Graves' hyperthyroidism. TCRdb processed the multiplex PCR reads anew with MiXCR; each CDR3 protein has one entry. The table includes roughly 610,000 distinct CDR3 sequences, approximately 21% detected once. Sequencing used peripheral blood. Receptors originate from a woman aged 18-35 years with stable Graves' hyperthyroidism. Some clones in this sample may be carry-over from other donors' samples. Both conserved end residues are part of each CDR3. The order of the fields is D gene, J gene, clone size, V gene, CDR3 protein, CDR3 DNA. The D gene is left open where the match is weak. Some rows have no size entry. The others give once, few or many, or a class for an expanded clone.

d_call: -; j_call: TRBJ2-7; clone_size: many; v_call: TRBV6-2/TRBV6-3; cdr3_aa: CATSWGSLFYEQYF; cdr3_nt: TGTGCCACCAGTTGGGGTTCCCTGTTCTACGAGCAGTACTTC
d_call: -; j_call: TRBJ2-2; clone_size: few; v_call: TRBV7-3; cdr3_aa: CASRLMNTGELFF; cdr3_nt: TGTGCCAGCCGCTTAATGAACACCGGGGAGCTGTTTTTT
d_call: -; j_call: TRBJ2-5; clone_size: many; v_call: TRBV19; cdr3_aa: CASSISRGAGEETQYF; cdr3_nt: TGTGCCAGTAGTATATCTCGGGGGGCCGGAGAAGAGACCCAGTACTTC
d_call: -; j_call: TRBJ2-5; clone_size: few; v_call: TRBV6-1; cdr3_aa: CASSDFQGVGRETQYF; cdr3_nt: TGTGCCAGCAGTGACTTCCAAGGAGTTGGCAGAGAGACCCAGTACTTC
d_call: TRBD1; j_call: TRBJ1-5; clone_size: many; v_call: TRBV3-1; cdr3_aa: CASGQGNLINQPQHF; cdr3_nt: TGTGCCAGTGGACAGGGGAACCTTATAAATCAGCCCCAGCATTTT
d_call: TRBD1; j_call: TRBJ1-1; clone_size: many; v_call: TRBV6-5; cdr3_aa: CASSYRARGTEAFF; cdr3_nt: TGTGCCAGCAGTTACAGGGCCAGGGGGACTGAAGCTTTCTTT
d_call: TRBD1; j_call: TRBJ1-2; clone_size: many; v_call: TRBV12-3/TRBV12-4; cdr3_aa: CASGRQGEGYTF; cdr3_nt: TGTGCCAGCGGAAGACAGGGAGAAGGCTACACCTTC
d_call: -; j_call: TRBJ2-5; clone_size: -; v_call: TRBV6-5; cdr3_aa: CASSYGQAIGTQYF; cdr3_nt: TGTGCCAGCAGTTACGGGCAGGCGATCGGGACCCAGTACTTC
d_call: -; j_call: TRBJ1-2; clone_size: many; v_call: TRBV6-1; cdr3_aa: CASTERRGHRGYTF; cdr3_nt: TGTGCCAGCACTGAAAGGCGGGGGCATCGGGGCTACACCTTC
d_call: TRBD1; j_call: TRBJ1-2; clone_size: -; v_call: TRBV5-1; cdr3_aa: CASSTTGQTYGYTF; cdr3_nt: TGCGCCAGCAGCACTACGGGACAGACCTATGGCTACACCTTC
d_call: -; j_call: TRBJ1-6; clone_size: many; v_call: TRBV3-1; cdr3_aa: CASSQEAGANSPLHF; cdr3_nt: TGTGCCAGCAGCCAAGAGGCAGGGGCCAATTCACCCCTCCACTTT